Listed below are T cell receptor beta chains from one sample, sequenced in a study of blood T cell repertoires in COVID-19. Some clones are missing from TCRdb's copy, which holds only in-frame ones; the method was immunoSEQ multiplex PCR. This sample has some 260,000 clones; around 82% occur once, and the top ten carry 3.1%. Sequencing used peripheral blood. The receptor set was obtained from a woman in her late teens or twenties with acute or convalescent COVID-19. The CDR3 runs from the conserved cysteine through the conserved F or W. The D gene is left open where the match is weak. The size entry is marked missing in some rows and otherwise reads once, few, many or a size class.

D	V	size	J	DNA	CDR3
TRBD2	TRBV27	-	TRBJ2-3	TGTGCCAGCAGTTTAAAGGCGGGAGGGCCCGATACGCAGTATTTT	CASSLKAGGPDTQYF
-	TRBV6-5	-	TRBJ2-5	TGTGCCAGCACGGGTGGTCAAACAGGGACCCAGTACTTC	CASTGGQTGTQYF
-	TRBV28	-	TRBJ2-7	TGTGCCAGCAGTTCGACATTTCGCGAGCAGTACTTC	CASSSTFREQYF
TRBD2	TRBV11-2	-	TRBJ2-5	TGTGCCAGCAGGACCGCGGGAGTCATAGAGACCCAGTACTTC	CASRTAGVIETQYF
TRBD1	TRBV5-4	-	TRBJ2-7	TGTGCCAGCAGCTCGGACAGGGTAGTGGGGGAGCAGTACTTC	CASSSDRVVGEQYF
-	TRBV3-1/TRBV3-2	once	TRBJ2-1	TGTGCCAGCAGCCACCCCACTGGTGAGCAGTTCTTC	CASSHPTGEQFF
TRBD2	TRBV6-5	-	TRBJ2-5	TGTGCCAGCAGTCCCTTAGCGGGGGGGCAAGAGACCCAGTACTTC	CASSPLAGGQETQYF
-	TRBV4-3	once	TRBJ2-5	TGCGCCAGCAGCCAAGGTCGGGCAGGGGAGACCCAGTACTTC	CASSQGRAGETQYF
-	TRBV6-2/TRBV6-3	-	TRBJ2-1	TGTGCCAGCAGTTACTCGGTGACAGGTAGCAATGAGCAGTTCTTC	CASSYSVTGSNEQFF
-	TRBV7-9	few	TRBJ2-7	TGTGCCAGCAGCCATGGCTGGGGCCTGAATACCTACGAGCAGTACTTC	CASSHGWGLNTYEQYF
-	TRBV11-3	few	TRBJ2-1	TGTGCCAGCACCCAGTCTCAAGTGAACGGGATCAATGAGCAGTTCTTC	CASTQSQVNGINEQFF
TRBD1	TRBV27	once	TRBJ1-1	TGTGCCAGCAGTTTCTCAGGGGGCCCTGACACTGAAGCTTTCTTT	CASSFSGGPDTEAFF
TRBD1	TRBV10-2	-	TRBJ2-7	TGCGCCAGCAGCCCAGGGGGCTACGAGCAGTACTTC	CASSPGGYEQYF
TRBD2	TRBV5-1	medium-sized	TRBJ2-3	TGCGCCAGCAGCCCAGGGACTAGGGGCGATACGCAGTATTTT	CASSPGTRGDTQYF
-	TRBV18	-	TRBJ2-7	TGTGCCAGCTCACCATTACAGATGAATCCCTACGAGCAGTACTTC	CASSPLQMNPYEQYF
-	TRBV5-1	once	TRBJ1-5	TGCGCCAGCAGCTTGGGTGGGGGCGAGTTCAATCAGCCCCAGCATTTT	CASSLGGGEFNQPQHF
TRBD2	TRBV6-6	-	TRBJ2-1	TGTGCCAGCAGGGACCGGACTAGTCAAATCAATGAGCAGTTCTTC	CASRDRTSQINEQFF
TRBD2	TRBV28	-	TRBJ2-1	TGTGCCAGCACCTCTCCTAGCGGGCCAAACTACAATGAGCAGTTCTTC	CASTSPSGPNYNEQFF